The entry below gives a single T cell receptor (beta chain) sequence along with its context. Its antigen is not identified. One junction end does not reproduce the germline sequence, and a read error may be involved. The data originate from a study of Ad26.COV2.S vaccination and SARS-CoV-2 variants. Looking at the study overall: The Ad26.COV2.S arm of the COV1001 trial was where the donor was placed. By the intramuscular route, Ad26.COV2.S was given once, or twice 56 days apart. Notes on the study in general: Breadth measured for non-spike TCRs was similar across vaccine and placebo recipients.

Clones were read by immunoSEQ multiplex PCR, and TCRdb kept only the in-frame ones, dropping some. The sample contains under 500,000 clones, 92% of which appear only once. Per the germline V gene, CDR1 is MNHEY and CDR2 is SVGEGT. This CDR3 is 14 amino acids long. Treatment noted: around 19 received Ad26.COV2.S at low or high dose, single or two shots; roughly five received placebo; per-sample allocation not given. Day 63 after the first injection of vaccine or placebo was the sampling time. An adult of 18-55 years in Boston served as donor. The specimen was peripheral blood, collected in a trial of Ad26.COV2.S vaccine versus placebo. The chain has TRBV6-2 or TRBV6-3 and TRBJ2-3; D could derive from TRBD1 or TRBD2 (5 bases each). The source of this sequence is a person aged 18 to 65 who received the Ad26.COV2.S COVID-19 vaccine or a placebo. CDR3: CASSYLGPPDTQYF. CDR3 bases: TGTGCCAGCAGCTACTTGGGACCCCCAGATACGCAGTATTTT.